The sample holds many counts of the clone carrying this TCR beta chain. Its antigen is undetermined. This specimen belongs to a study of early T cells in non-severe SARS-CoV-2 infection. About the research overall: Chains stayed unpaired after sequencing of bulk RNA from unsorted whole blood. The study's findings and limits: In VDJdb matching, anti-spike CD8 responses were favored while private and CD4 specificities went missing.

Unique molecular identifier tags were affixed to discrete cDNA molecules. Using its own MiXCR run on the 5' RACE reads, TCRdb lists one record per CDR3 protein. The table shows tens of thousands of distinct CDR3 sequences, with around 6.3% occurring only once. The material sequenced was whole blood, taken at baseline. The origin of this receptor is an adult who was a healthcare worker with PCR-confirmed SARS-CoV-2 infection or an uninfected control (not recorded which).

The CDR3 DNA reads as TGTGCCAGCAGTTATGGGGACAGGGTCTACGAGCAGTACTTC. Translating gives CASSYGDRVYEQYF. This sequence joins TRBV27 and TRBJ2-7, with 9 bases lining up with TRBD1. The V gene's germline CDR1 is MNHEY and CDR2 SMNVEV (reference sequence). V trimming: 4 bases; J trimming: 3 bases; junction bases outside the gene matches: 4. The CDR3 is made up of 14 amino acids.